What follows are 26 T cell receptor beta chains derived from one specimen sequenced in a study of CD8 T cells in ankylosing spondylitis. Points from the study as a whole: Eight highly homologous variants made up a TCR beta motif, and this motif appeared characteristic of ankylosing spondylitis blood.

Their antigens remain unidentified. TCRdb independently ran MiXCR on the 5' RACE reads; one entry per CDR3 protein. The table lists more than 650,000 distinct CDR3 sequences, roughly 12% of them singletons. Sequenced sample: blood, either unsorted or a sorted T cell fraction (not recorded which). The receptors come from a male donor with ankylosing spondylitis.

This clonotype was counted ten times or more. CDR3 coding DNA: TGTGCCAGCATGTCCGCAGCCAAAAACATTCAGTACTTC. This codes for CASMSAAKNIQYF. This sequence joins TRBV6-2 or TRBV6-3 and TRBJ2-4; D ambiguous. V was trimmed by 7 bases and J by 0 bases, leaving 7 bases between them. This CDR3 has 13 residues. Germline V gene sequence: CDR1 MNHEY, CDR2 SVGEGT.

DNA of the CDR3: TGTGCCAGCAGTTACTCGTTCCGAGGATGGAACGGAAACACCATATATTTT. Its protein product is CASSYSFRGWNGNTIYF. This rearrangement joins TRBV6-5 to TRBJ1-3; unclear D gene. CDR3 length: 17 amino acids. The germline gives CDR1 MNHEY, CDR2 SVGAGI. V lost 0 bases and J lost 4, with 16 bases in between.

This clonotype appeared a few times. The chain carries TRBV20-1 and TRBJ1-5; 7 nucleotides align to TRBD1. CDR1 and CDR2 (germline): DFQATT, SNEGSKA (reference sequence). With V trimmed by 5 bases and J by 4 bases, 5 bases remained unmatched. The CDR3 is 13 residues long. The CDR3 region has the DNA TGCAGTGCTGCCAGGGGGAGGAATCAGCCCCAGCATTTT. Translation gives CSAARGRNQPQHF.

The chain combines TRBV11-1 with TRBJ1-1, with a possible D match to TRBD1 (5 bases). Germline loops: CDR1 SGHAT, CDR2 FQDESV (reference sequence). Trimming pared 6 bases from V and 0 bases from J, leaving 14 bases between. CDR3 length: 15 amino acids. CDR3 nucleotide sequence: TGTGCCAGCAGACCTATCGGGACGGTGAACACTGAAGCTTTCTTT. Translation gives CASRPIGTVNTEAFF.

The chain links TRBV5-1 to TRBJ2-5; D is uncertain. In germline, CDR1 is SGHRS, CDR2 YFSETQ. Deletions cut 0 bases from V and 0 bases from J, with 6 bases between. The CDR3 loop spans 14 amino acids. CDR3 bases: TGCGCCAGCAGCTTGGACGGCAACCAAGAGACCCAGTACTTC. This sequence encodes CASSLDGNQETQYF. The full variable domain, with the rest looked up from reference TRBV5-1 and TRBJ2-5, is KAGVTQTPRYLIKTRGQQVTLSCSPISGHRSVSWYQQTPGQGLQFLFEYFSETQRNKGNFPGRFSGRQFSNSRSEMNVSTLELGDSALYLCASSLDGNQETQYFGPGTRLLVL.

The chain carries TRBV20-1 and TRBJ1-1, with D perhaps TRBD1 (6 bases). CDR1 is DFQATT and CDR2 is SNEGSKA in the germline V gene (reference sequence). CDR3 length equals 15 residues. The V gene lost 3 bases and the J gene lost 5 bases, with 19 bases spanning the gap. CDR3 region: CSASGTDRRGTEAFF. DNA of the CDR3: TGCAGTGCTAGCGGGACCGACAGGCGGGGAACTGAAGCTTTCTTT.

This clonotype was observed a handful of times. The chain employs TRBV15 and TRBJ1-2; D is unclear. Germline CDR1 is LNHNV and CDR2 is YYDKDF (reference sequence). This CDR3 has 15 amino acids. The V end was cut by 1 base, the J end by 3 bases, with 12 bases between. The DNA for the CDR3 is TGTGCCACCAGCAGAGGGGCGGGCCGGGACTATGGCTACACCTTC. The encoded protein is CATSRGAGRDYGYTF.

In this sample, this clonotype turned up many times. The V gene is TRBV12-3 or TRBV12-4, the J gene TRBJ2-1; TRBD2 aligns across 9 bases. V was pared by 2 bases and J by 3 bases, with 2 bases of the junction left unmatched. This CDR3 comprises 15 residues. The CDR3 bases are TGTGCCAGCAGTTTATTAGCGGGAGTCTACAATGAGCAGTTCTTC. Translation gives CASSLLAGVYNEQFF.

The chain has TRBV18 and TRBJ1-5; D ambiguous. The V gene's germline CDR1 is KGHSH and CDR2 LQKENI. V was pared by 0 bases and J by 2 bases, with 14 bases between. This CDR3 region has 17 residues. The CDR3 nucleotides read TGTGCCAGCTCACCACCTGGGATCGTTGGTCGCAATCAGCCCCAGCATTTT. This encodes CASSPPGIVGRNQPQHF.

In this sample, this clonotype turned up a few times. The chain links TRBV20-1 to TRBJ2-1; D might be TRBD2 (6 bases). V was pared by 5 bases and J by 2 bases, with 16 bases between. The germline V gene has CDR1 DFQATT and CDR2 SNEGSKA (reference sequence). The CDR3 length is 15 residues. The CDR3 is CSAGLAGPPYNEQFF. CDR3 in DNA: TGCAGTGCTGGCCTCGCGGGGCCACCCTACAATGAGCAGTTCTTC.

The V and J genes are TRBV29-1 and TRBJ2-7; a weak D match, TRBD1 (7 bases). V lost 7 bases to trimming and J lost 2 bases, with 21 bases between them. Per germline, CDR1 SQVTM and CDR2 ANQGSEA. This CDR3 is 15 amino acids long. In DNA, the CDR3 is TGCAGCGCCCTAGGAGGGACAGTGTCCCCCTACGAGCAGTACTTC. Translated: CSALGGTVSPYEQYF.

The chain employs TRBV11-2 and TRBJ2-3, with a weak D call TRBD2 (5 bases). Looked up from germline, CDR1 is SGHAT and CDR2 is FQNNGV. The length of the CDR3 is 14 residues. V was pared by 5 bases and J by 8 bases, with 17 bases between. This CDR3 reads CASSLPGLAVTQYF. CDR3 coding DNA: TGTGCCAGCAGCCTTCCTGGGCTAGCAGTTACGCAGTATTTT. Supplemented by reference TRBV11-2 and TRBJ2-3, the full variable domain reads EAGVAQSPRYKIIEKRQSVAFWCNPISGHATLYWYQQILGQGPKLLIQFQNNGVVDDSQLPKDRFSAERLKGVDSTLKIQPAKLEDSAVYLCASSLPGLAVTQYFGPGTRLTVL.

This clonotype was found a few times. The chain is built from TRBV7-2 and TRBJ2-7; D remains ambiguous. The V and J ends lost 5 bases and 4 bases respectively, with 9 bases between them. The germline gives CDR1 SGHTA, CDR2 FQGNSA. The CDR3 is 12 residues long. CDR3 protein: CASSIQRYEQYF. For the CDR3, the DNA is TGTGCCAGCAGCATTCAGAGGTACGAGCAGTACTTC.

The chain carries TRBV20-1 and TRBJ2-7, with 11 nucleotides matching TRBD2. Germline V gene lookup returns CDR1 DFQATT and CDR2 SNEGSKA (reference sequence). Germline trimming cut 2 bases from V and 6 bases from J; bases unmatched to any gene: 3. The CDR3 has 13 residues. The CDR3 spells CSARLAGGREQYF. CDR3 nucleotide sequence: TGCAGTGCTAGACTAGCGGGGGGCCGCGAGCAGTACTTC.

The chain has TRBV29-1 and TRBJ1-4; D gene unclear. Per germline, CDR1 SQVTM and CDR2 ANQGSEA. The CDR3 contains 13 residues. Deletions cut 4 bases from V and 5 bases from J, with 11 bases between. The CDR3 DNA follows: TGCAGCGTTGGTGGCAGACAAAATGAAAAACTGTTTTTT. The encoded protein is CSVGGRQNEKLFF.

This clonotype was detected a few times. The chain carries TRBV4-3 and TRBJ2-2; 7 bases align to TRBD2. CDR3 length equals 17 residues. Germline-derived CDR1 and CDR2 are LGHNA and YSLEER. The J segment lost 1 base and the V segment lost 2 bases, leaving 7 bases of the junction unmatched. CDR3: CASSQLLAGVNTGELFF. The CDR3 DNA reads as TGCGCCAGCAGCCAACTTCTGGCGGGGGTGAACACCGGGGAGCTGTTTTTT.

V is TRBV6-1 and J is TRBJ2-7, with TRBD2 matching 9 bases. Trimming removed 5 bases from V and 0 bases from J; junction bases left unmatched: 11. CDR1 is MNHNS, CDR2 SASEGT, per germline. This CDR3 contains 17 residues. CDR3 DNA sequence: TGTGCCAGCAGTCCCCGTTGGAGCGGGAGGAACTCCTACGAGCAGTACTTC. Translated, it gives CASSPRWSGRNSYEQYF.

The V and J genes are TRBV27 and TRBJ1-2; TRBD1 might be the D (6 bases). Trimming took 8 bases from V and 5 from J, leaving 18 bases between them. The CDR3 totals 14 residues. From germline, CDR1 is MNHEY and CDR2 SMNVEV (reference sequence). The CDR3 sequence is CASRGQVGGYGYTF. The CDR3 coding sequence is TGTGCCAGCCGGGGACAAGTCGGTGGGTATGGCTACACCTTC.

This clonotype has only a few counts. This chain connects TRBV9 to TRBJ2-4, with 12 bases fitting TRBD2. The CDR3 length is 14 residues. Germline CDR1 SGDLS, CDR2 YYNGEE. With V trimmed by 3 bases and J by 11 bases, 6 bases remained unmatched. DNA of the CDR3: TGTGCCAGCAGCGCGACTAGCGGGAGACTTTTTCAGTACTTC. This translates into CASSATSGRLFQYF.

This clonotype was seen more than once but under ten times. The chain has TRBV20-1 and TRBJ1-5; 12 bases map to TRBD1. Trimming at V came to 5 bases and at J to 7 bases, leaving 9 bases not matched to a gene. CDR1 DFQATT and CDR2 SNEGSKA come from the germline V gene (reference sequence). The CDR3 has 15 residues. CDR3 in amino acids: CSAPSGTGGEQPQHF. The DNA of the CDR3 is TGCAGTGCTCCCTCCGGGACAGGGGGCGAACAGCCCCAGCATTTT.

This clonotype has ten or more counts. Germline is not matched at one junction end, which may reflect a read error. The chain couples TRBV5-1 to TRBJ2-5, with a possible D match to TRBD2 (6 bases). Germline V gene sequence: CDR1 SGHRS, CDR2 YFSETQ. The CDR3 sequence is 13 residues long. CDR3 DNA sequence: TGTGCCAGCAGTTTAGGAGGGACGGAGACCCAGTACTTC. Protein product: CASSLGGTETQYF.

This sequence joins TRBV11-2 and TRBJ1-4; unclear D gene. Trimming shortened V by 0 bases and J by 8 bases, and 7 bases separated the two germline ends. Germline V lookup: CDR1 SGHAT, CDR2 FQNNGV. CDR3 length equals 13 residues. The CDR3 DNA reads as TGTGCCAGCAGCTTAGACGCTTACGAAAAACTGTTTTTT. It specifies CASSLDAYEKLFF.

This clonotype was counted ten times or more. This sequence joins TRBV5-1 and TRBJ2-1, with 10 bases aligning to TRBD2. V dropped 0 bases and J dropped 7; count of bases not matched to a gene: 1. This CDR3 region has 14 residues. CDR1 is SGHRS, CDR2 YFSETQ, per germline. For the CDR3, the DNA is TGCGCCAGCAGCTTGGTACTAGCGGGAAATGAGCAGTTCTTC. Translation: CASSLVLAGNEQFF.

The V and J genes are TRBV7-3 and TRBJ2-1, with D uncertain. Trimming took 2 bases from V and 9 from J, leaving 8 bases between them. Germline CDR1 is SGHTA and CDR2 is FQGTGA. CDR3 length equals 12 residues. The CDR3 loop is CASSLDSVEQFF. The CDR3, as DNA: TGTGCCAGCAGCTTAGACTCAGTTGAGCAGTTCTTC.

The V gene is TRBV24-1, the J gene TRBJ2-1, with 11 bases fitting TRBD2. The CDR3 spans 15 residues. Germline loops: CDR1 KGHDR, CDR2 SFDVKD. J lost 6 bases, V lost 5 bases, and 5 bases had no gene match. CDR3 coding DNA: TGTGCCACCAGTGTCGGTAGCGGGAGGGCCAATGAGCAGTTCTTC. It yields the protein CATSVGSGRANEQFF.

The table lists this clonotype with a few counts. The gene calls are TRBV6-6 and TRBJ2-1; 7 nucleotides agree with TRBD2. CDR3 length: 13 residues. V dropped 7 bases and J dropped 6; count of bases not matched to a gene: 6. Germline V CDR1 and CDR2: MNHNY, SVGAGI (reference sequence). In DNA form, the CDR3 reads TGTGCCAGCAAGAGCGGGGTGGGCAATGAGCAGTTCTTC. It yields the protein CASKSGVGNEQFF.